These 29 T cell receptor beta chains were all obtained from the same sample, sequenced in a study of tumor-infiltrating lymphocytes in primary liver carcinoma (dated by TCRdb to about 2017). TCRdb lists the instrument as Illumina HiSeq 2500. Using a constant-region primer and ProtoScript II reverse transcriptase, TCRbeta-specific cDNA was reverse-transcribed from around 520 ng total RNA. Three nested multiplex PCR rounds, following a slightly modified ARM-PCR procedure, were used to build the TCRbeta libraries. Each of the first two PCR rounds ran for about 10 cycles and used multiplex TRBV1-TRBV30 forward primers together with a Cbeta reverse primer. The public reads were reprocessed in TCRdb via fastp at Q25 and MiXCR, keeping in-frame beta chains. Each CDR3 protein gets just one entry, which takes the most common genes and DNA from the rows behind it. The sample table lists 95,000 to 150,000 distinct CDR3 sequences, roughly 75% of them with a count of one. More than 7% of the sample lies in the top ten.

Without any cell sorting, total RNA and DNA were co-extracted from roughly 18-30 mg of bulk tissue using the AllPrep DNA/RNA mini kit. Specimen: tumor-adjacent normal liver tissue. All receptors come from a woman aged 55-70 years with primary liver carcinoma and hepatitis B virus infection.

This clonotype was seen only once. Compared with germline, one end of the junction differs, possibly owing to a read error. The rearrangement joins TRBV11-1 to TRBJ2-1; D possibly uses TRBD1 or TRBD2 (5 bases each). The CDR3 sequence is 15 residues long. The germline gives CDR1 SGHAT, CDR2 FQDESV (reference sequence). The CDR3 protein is CASSLWGTTYNEQFF. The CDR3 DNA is TGTGCCAGCAGCTTATGGGGGACGACCTACAATGAACAGTTTTTC. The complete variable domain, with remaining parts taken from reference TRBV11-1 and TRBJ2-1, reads EAEVAQSPRYKITEKSQAVAFWCDPISGHATLYWYRQILGQGPELLVQFQDESVVDDSQLPKDRFSAERLKGVDSTLKIQPAELGDSAMYLCASSLWGTTYNEQFFGPGTRLTVL.

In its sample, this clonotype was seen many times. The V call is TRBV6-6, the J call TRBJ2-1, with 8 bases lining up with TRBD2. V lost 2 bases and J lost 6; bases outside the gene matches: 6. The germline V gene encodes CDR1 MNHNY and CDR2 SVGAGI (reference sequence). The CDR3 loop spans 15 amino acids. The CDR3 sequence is CASSYEGTSFNEQFF. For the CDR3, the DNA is TGTGCCAGCAGTTACGAGGGGACTAGTTTCAATGAGCAGTTCTTC.

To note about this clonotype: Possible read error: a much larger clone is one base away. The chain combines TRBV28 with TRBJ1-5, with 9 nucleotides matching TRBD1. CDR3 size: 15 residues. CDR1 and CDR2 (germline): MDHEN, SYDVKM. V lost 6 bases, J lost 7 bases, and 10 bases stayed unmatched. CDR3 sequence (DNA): TGTGCCAGCAGCTTACAGGGGGCTCAAAAACAGCCCCAGCATTTT. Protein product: CASSLQGAQKQPQHF.

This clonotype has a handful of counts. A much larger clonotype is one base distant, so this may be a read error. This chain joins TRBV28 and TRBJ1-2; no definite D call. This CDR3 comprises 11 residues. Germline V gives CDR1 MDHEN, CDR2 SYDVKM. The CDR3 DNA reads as TGTGTCAGCAGTCGACCTGGAGGCTACACCTTC. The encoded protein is CVSSRPGGYTF.

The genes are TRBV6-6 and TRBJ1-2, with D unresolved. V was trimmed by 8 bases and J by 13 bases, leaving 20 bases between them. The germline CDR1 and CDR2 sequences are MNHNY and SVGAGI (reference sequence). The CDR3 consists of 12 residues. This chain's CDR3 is CASVIEGYGCTF. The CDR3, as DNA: TGTGCCAGCGTAATCGAAGGTTATGGATGCACCTTC.

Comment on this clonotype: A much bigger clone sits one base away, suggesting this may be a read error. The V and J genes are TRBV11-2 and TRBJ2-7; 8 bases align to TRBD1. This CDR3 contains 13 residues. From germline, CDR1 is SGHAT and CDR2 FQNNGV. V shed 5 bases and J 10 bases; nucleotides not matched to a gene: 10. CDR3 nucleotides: TGTGCCAGCAGCCCCGGGACAGGACTCGATCAGTACTTC. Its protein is CASSPGTGLDQYF.

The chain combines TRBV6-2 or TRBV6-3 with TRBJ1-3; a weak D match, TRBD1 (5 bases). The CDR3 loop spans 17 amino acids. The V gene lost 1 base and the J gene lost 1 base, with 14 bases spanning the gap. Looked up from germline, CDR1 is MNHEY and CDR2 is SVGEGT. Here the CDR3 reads CASSYWGRNSSGNTIYF. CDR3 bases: TGTGCCAGCAGTTACTGGGGACGCAATAGTTCTGGAAACACCATATATTTT.

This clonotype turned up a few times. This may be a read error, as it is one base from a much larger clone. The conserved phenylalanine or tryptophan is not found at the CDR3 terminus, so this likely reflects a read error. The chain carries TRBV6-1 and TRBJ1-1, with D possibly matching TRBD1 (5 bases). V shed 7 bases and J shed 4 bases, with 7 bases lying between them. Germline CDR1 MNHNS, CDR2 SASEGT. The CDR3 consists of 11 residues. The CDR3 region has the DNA TGTGCCAGCATTAGGGGCACTGAAGCTTTCATT. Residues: CASIRGTEAFI.

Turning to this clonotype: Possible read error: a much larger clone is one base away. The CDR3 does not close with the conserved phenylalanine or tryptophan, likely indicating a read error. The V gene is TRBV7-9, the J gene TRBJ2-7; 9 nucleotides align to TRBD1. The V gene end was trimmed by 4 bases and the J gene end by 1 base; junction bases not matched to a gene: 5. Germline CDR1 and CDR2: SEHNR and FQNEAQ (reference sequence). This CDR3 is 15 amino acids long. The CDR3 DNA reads TGTGCCAGCAGCTCTATGACAGGGGGTTCCTACGAGCAGTACATC. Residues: CASSSMTGGSYEQYI.

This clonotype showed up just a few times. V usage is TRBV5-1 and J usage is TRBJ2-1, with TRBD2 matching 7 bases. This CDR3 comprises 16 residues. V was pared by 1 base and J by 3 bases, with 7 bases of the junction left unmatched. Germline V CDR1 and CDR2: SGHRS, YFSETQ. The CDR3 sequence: CASSLRGDDGYNEQFF. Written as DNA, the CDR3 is TGCGCCAGCAGCTTGCGGGGGGATGATGGCTACAATGAGCAGTTCTTC.

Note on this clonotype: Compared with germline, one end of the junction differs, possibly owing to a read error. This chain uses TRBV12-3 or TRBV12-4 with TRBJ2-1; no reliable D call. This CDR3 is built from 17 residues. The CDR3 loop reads CVSSLHWDPPSYNEQFF. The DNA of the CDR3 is TGTGTCAGCAGTCTACACTGGGATCCACCGTCCTACAATGAGCAGTTCTTC.

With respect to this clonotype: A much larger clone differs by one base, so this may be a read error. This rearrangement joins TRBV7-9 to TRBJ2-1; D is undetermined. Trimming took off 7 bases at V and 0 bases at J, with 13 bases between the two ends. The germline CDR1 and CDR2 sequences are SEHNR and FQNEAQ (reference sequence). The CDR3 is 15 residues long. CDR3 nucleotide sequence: TGTGCCAGCAACAAACAACTGAGCTCCTACAATGAGCAGTTCTTC. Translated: CASNKQLSSYNEQFF.

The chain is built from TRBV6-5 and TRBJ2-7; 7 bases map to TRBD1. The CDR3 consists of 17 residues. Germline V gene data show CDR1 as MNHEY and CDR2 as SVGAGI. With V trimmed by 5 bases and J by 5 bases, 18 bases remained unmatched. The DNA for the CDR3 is TGTGCCAGCAGTCCCGACCACTACAGGGGCGTCCTACACGAGCAGTACTTC. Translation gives CASSPDHYRGVLHEQYF.

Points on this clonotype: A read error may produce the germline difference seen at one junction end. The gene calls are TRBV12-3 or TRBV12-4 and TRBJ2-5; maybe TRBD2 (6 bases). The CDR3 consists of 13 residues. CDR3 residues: CVSTMAGFETQYF. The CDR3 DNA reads TGTGTCAGCACTATGGCGGGATTTGAGACCCAGTACTTC.

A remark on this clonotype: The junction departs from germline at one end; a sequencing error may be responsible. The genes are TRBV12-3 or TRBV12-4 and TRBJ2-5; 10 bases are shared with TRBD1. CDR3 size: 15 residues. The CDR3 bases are TGTGCCAGCAGCTATGGACAGGGGGGAGGTGAGACACAGTACTTC. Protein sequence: CASSYGQGGGETQYF.

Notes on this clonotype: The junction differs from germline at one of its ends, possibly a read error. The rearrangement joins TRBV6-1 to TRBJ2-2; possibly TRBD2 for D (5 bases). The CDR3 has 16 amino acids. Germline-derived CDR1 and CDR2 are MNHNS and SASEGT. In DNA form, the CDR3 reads TGTGCCAGCAACCGCTCTGGTCTCGCGAACACCGGGGAGCAGTTTTTT. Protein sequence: CASNRSGLANTGEQFF.

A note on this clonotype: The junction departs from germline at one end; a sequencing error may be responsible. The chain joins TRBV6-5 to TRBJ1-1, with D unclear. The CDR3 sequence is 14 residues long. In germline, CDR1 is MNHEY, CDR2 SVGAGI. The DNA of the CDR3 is TGTGCCAGCAGTTTCCTCACAAGTCACACTGAAACTTTCTTT. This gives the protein CASSFLTSHTETFF.

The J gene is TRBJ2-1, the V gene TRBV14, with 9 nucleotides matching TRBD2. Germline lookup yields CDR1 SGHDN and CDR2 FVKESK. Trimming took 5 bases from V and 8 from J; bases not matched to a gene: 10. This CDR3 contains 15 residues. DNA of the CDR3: TGTGCCAGCAGCACCCTGGGACTAGCCACCGATGAGCAGTTCTTC. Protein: CASSTLGLATDEQFF.

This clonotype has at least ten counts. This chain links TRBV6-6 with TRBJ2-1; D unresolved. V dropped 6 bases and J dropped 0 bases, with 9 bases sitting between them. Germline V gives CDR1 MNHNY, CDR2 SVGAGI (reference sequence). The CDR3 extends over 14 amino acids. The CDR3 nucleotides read TGTGCCAGCAGGCCGGCGAGCTCCTACAATGAGCAGTTCTTC. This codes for CASRPASSYNEQFF.

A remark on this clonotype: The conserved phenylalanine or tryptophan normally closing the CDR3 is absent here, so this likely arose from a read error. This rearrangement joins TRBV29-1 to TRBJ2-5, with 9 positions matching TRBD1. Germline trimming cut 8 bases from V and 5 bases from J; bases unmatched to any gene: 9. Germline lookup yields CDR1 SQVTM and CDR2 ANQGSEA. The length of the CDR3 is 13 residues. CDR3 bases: TGCAGCATTTTGCCTGGGACAGGGGAGACCCAGTACTTA. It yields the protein CSILPGTGETQYL.

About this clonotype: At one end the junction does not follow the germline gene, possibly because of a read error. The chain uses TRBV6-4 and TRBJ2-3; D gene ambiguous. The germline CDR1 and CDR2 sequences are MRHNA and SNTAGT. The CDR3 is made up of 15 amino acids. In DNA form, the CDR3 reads TGTGCTAGCAGTGCTGGTGTTTCCAGCACAGATACGCAGTATTTT. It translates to CASSAGVSSTDTQYF.

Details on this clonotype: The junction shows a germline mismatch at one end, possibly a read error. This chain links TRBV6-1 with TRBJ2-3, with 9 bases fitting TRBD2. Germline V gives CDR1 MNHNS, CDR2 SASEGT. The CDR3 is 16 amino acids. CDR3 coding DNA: TGTGACAGCAGTGAAGTTGCTAGCGGGGCGGCGGATACGCAGTATTTT. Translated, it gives CDSSEVASGAADTQYF.

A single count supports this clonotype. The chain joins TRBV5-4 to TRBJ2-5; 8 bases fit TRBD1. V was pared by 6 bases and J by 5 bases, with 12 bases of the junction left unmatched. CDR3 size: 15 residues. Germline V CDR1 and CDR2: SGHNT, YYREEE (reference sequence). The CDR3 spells CASTFGQGLRETQYF. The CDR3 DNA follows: TGTGCCAGCACCTTCGGACAGGGATTGAGGGAGACCCAGTACTTC.

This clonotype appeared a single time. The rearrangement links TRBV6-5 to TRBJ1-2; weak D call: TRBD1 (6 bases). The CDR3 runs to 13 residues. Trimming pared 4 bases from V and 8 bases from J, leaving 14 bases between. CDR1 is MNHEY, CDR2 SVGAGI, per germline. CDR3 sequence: CASSSDRGCGYTF. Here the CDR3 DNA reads TGTGCCAGCAGTTCGGATAGGGGGTGCGGCTACACCTTC.

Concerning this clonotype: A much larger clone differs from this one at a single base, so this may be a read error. The CDR3 DNA follows: TGCGCCAGCAGCTTGGGGCAGAGCTATGGCTACACCTTC. Protein sequence: CASSLGQSYGYTF. The chain carries TRBV5-1 and TRBJ1-2, with D unclear. Germline values: CDR1 SGHRS, CDR2 YFSETQ. CDR3 size: 13 residues. Between the trimmed V and J ends, which lost 0 bases and 4 bases, there was a span of 7 bases.

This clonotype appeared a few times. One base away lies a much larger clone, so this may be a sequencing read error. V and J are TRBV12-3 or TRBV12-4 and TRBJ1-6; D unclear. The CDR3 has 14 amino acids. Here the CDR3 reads CASNLDGGNSPPHF. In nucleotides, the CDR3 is TGTGCCAGCAACTTGGACGGAGGAAATTCACCCCCCCACTTT.

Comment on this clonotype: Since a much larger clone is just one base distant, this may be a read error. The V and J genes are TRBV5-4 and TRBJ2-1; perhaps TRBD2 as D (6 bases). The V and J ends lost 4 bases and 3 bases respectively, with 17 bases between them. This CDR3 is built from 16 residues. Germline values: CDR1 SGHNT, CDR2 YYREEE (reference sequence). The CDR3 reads CASSAGLTGVYNEQFF. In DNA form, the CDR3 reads TGTGCCAGCAGCGCCGGCCTAACGGGAGTCTACAATGAGCAGTTCTTC.

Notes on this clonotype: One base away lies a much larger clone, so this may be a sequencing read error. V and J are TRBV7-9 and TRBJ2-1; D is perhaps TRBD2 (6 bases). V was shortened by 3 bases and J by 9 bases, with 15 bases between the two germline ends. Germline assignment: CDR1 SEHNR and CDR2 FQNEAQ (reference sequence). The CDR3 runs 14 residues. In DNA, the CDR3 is TGTGCCAGCAGCTTCAACCGGGGGTCGGGTGAGCAGTTCTTC. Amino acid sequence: CASSFNRGSGEQFF.

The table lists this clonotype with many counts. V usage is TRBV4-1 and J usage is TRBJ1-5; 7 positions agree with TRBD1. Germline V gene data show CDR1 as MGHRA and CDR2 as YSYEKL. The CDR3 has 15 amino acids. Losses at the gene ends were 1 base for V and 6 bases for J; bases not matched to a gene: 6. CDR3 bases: TGCGCCAGCAGCCAAGGGCACGGACAGGCTCAGCCCCAGCATTTT. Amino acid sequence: CASSQGHGQAQPQHF.